The clone carrying this T cell receptor (beta chain) was counted only a few times. Original data processing: For nucleated cells, counts were estimated from reference gene primer amplification. The protocol was immunoSEQ multiplex PCR, while the TCRdb copy is restricted to in-frame clones and leaves out a portion. Clone size and V and J calls were adopted from that table, with D and trimming inferred from the DNA. The table has fewer than 35,000 clones, roughly 84% seen once; the top ten hold about 14%. The entry originates in a study of blood T cell repertoires in COVID-19. After removal of 2 bases from V and 2 bases from J, the junction contained 11 bases not matched to a gene. The CDR3 covers 17 residues. Germline loops: CDR1 ENHRY, CDR2 SYGVKD.

The sample consisted of peripheral blood. The clonotype was recovered from a human donor in a cohort sampled during active COVID-19. The donor label of this sample is uncertain. The chain carries TRBV10-3 and TRBJ2-7; the match to TRBD1 covers 8 bases. The DNA of the CDR3 is TGTGCCATCAGTGAGCCGAGGGGACAGGACGTACCCTACGAGCAGTACTTC. It specifies CAISEPRGQDVPYEQYF.